What follows are 12 T cell receptor beta chains derived from one specimen sequenced in a study of T cells in Graves' hyperthyroidism and ophthalmopathy. The source material, RNA transcripts, was used to amplify TCR beta CDR3 regions. The primer set for the first-round RT-PCR of the TCR CDR3 was HTBI. TCRdb re-derived calls from the multiplex PCR reads in MiXCR, one entry per CDR3 protein. This table holds roughly 550,000 distinct CDR3 sequences, roughly 16% found once. Input material: blood. All receptors come from a woman aged 30 to 39 with Graves' ophthalmopathy.

The table lists this clonotype with many counts. This chain uses TRBV20-1 with TRBJ2-1; TRBD1 agrees at 12 bases. The length of the CDR3 is 14 residues. Unmatched junction bases numbered 7, after V lost 3 bases and J lost 10 bases. Looked up from germline, CDR1 is DFQATT and CDR2 is SNEGSKA (reference sequence). The CDR3 region is CSASKGQGANEQFF. Written as DNA, the CDR3 is TGCAGTGCTAGTAAGGGACAGGGGGCTAACGAGCAGTTCTTC.

This clonotype was observed at least ten times. This chain uses TRBV18 with TRBJ2-1; 8 bases line up with TRBD2. V dropped 6 bases and J dropped 7; count of bases not matched to a gene: 11. CDR1 is KGHSH and CDR2 is LQKENI in the germline V gene. The CDR3 is made up of 15 amino acids. In nucleotides, the CDR3 is TGTGCCAGCTCCCCTAGCGCGGGAGGTCTGAATGAGCAGTTCTTC. It encodes CASSPSAGGLNEQFF. The whole variable domain, filled in from reference TRBV18 and TRBJ2-1, reads NAGVMQNPRHLVRRRGQEARLRCSPMKGHSHVYWYRQLPEEGLKFMVYLQKENIIDESGMPKERFSAEFPKEGPSILRIQQVVRGDSAAYFCASSPSAGGLNEQFFGPGTRLTVL.

This clonotype has more than one count but fewer than ten. DNA for the CDR3: TGTGCCAGCAGCTCGAGGGACAGGATGTACGAGCAGTACTTC. Its translation is CASSSRDRMYEQYF. This chain links TRBV7-6 with TRBJ2-7; 8 bases match TRBD1. V shed 4 bases, J shed 4 bases, and the junction held 6 bases outside the gene matches. Germline V lookup: CDR1 SGHVS, CDR2 FNYEAQ. The CDR3 loop spans 14 amino acids.

The rearrangement joins TRBV30 to TRBJ1-4; unclear D gene. The V end was cut by 3 bases, the J end by 3 bases, with 8 bases between. CDR1 and CDR2 from the germline V gene are GTSNPN and SVGIG (reference sequence). This CDR3 contains 13 residues. Written as DNA, the CDR3 is TGTGCCTGGAGACCGCCCGCTAATGAAAAACTGTTTTTT. Translation: CAWRPPANEKLFF.

This clonotype occurred many times. The genes are TRBV7-2 and TRBJ2-5; 7 bases are shared with TRBD2. Trimming took 2 bases from V and 4 from J; bases not matched to a gene: 10. CDR3 length: 16 residues. Germline CDR1 reads SGHTA; CDR2 reads FQGNSA. CDR3 sequence: CASSLWRGGVGETQYF. CDR3 nucleotides: TGTGCCAGCAGCTTATGGCGGGGAGGGGTTGGAGAGACCCAGTACTTC. Drawing the rest from reference TRBV7-2 and TRBJ2-5, the complete variable domain is GAGVSQSPSNKVTEKGKDVELRCDPISGHTALYWYRQSLGQGLEFLIYFQGNSAPDKSGLPSDRFSAERTGGSVSTLTIQRTQQEDSAVYLCASSLWRGGVGETQYFGPGTRLLVL.

There are many counts of this clonotype. Here the CDR3 reads CASSLGGVLPNYEQYF. CDR3 DNA sequence: TGTGCCAGCAGTTTAGGGGGGGTCCTTCCCAACTACGAGCAGTACTTC. The J gene is TRBJ2-7, the V gene TRBV28; TRBD2 agrees at 7 bases. This CDR3 is 16 amino acids long. Trimming removed 2 bases from V and 3 bases from J; junction bases left unmatched: 10. Per germline, CDR1 MDHEN and CDR2 SYDVKM.

V usage is TRBV5-4 and J usage is TRBJ2-3, with D unclear. V lost 0 bases to trimming and J lost 3 bases, with 11 bases between them. Germline V gene lookup returns CDR1 SGHNT and CDR2 YYREEE (reference sequence). This CDR3 is 15 amino acids long. CDR3 protein: CASSLVRAGTDTQYF. The CDR3, as DNA: TGTGCCAGCAGCTTGGTCCGGGCCGGGACAGATACGCAGTATTTT.

This clonotype was observed a few times. The chain uses TRBV25-1 and TRBJ1-1; D call uncertain. Deletions cut 4 bases from V and 4 bases from J, with 10 bases between. CDR3 length equals 13 residues. Per germline, CDR1 MGHDK and CDR2 SYGVNS. The chain's CDR3 is CASSATGSTEAFF. The CDR3 nucleotides read TGTGCCAGCAGTGCCACGGGAAGCACTGAAGCTTTCTTT.

The chain has TRBV2 and TRBJ2-7, with TRBD1 matching over 10 bases. Germline V gene lookup returns CDR1 SNHLY and CDR2 FYNNEI. This CDR3 contains 14 residues. J was trimmed by 3 bases and V by 9 bases; bases with no gene match: 8. The CDR3 loop is CASRPGQGRYEQYF. CDR3 bases: TGTGCCAGTAGACCGGGACAGGGGCGCTACGAGCAGTACTTC.

The rearrangement uses TRBV19 and TRBJ2-3, with unresolved D. Germline V gene sequence: CDR1 LNHDA, CDR2 SQIVND (reference sequence). This CDR3 spans 14 amino acids. The V gene lost 10 bases and the J gene lost 2 bases, with 16 bases spanning the gap. The CDR3 region has the DNA TGTGCCACCACACCGCTTCCAGTCACAGATACGCAGTATTTT. It encodes CATTPLPVTDTQYF. Looking up the rest from reference TRBV19 and TRBJ2-3 gives the full variable domain: DGGITQSPKYLFRKEGQNVTLSCEQNLNHDAMYWYRQDPGQGLRLIYYSQIVNDFQKGDIAEGYSVSREKKESFPLTVTSAQKNPTAFYLCATTPLPVTDTQYFGPGTRLTVL.

This clonotype has a handful of counts. The chain links TRBV29-1 to TRBJ1-5; no reliable D call. Trimming stripped 6 bases from V and 3 bases from J, with 15 bases between. The CDR3 sequence is 14 residues long. Germline V gives CDR1 SQVTM, CDR2 ANQGSEA. The CDR3 nucleotides read TGCAGCGTGACCGTCAACCTAAACAATCAGCCCCAGCATTTT. Translating it yields CSVTVNLNNQPQHF.

The J gene is TRBJ2-7, the V gene TRBV27; 7 bases agree with TRBD2. Trimming cost V 7 bases and J 3 bases; bases outside gene matches: 9. The germline V gene has CDR1 MNHEY and CDR2 SMNVEV (reference sequence). This CDR3 has 14 residues. CDR3: CASKWTRGIYEQYF. CDR3 nucleotide sequence: TGTGCCAGCAAGTGGACTAGAGGTATCTACGAGCAGTACTTC.